The 21 T cell receptor beta chains below all came from one sample that was sequenced in a study of cytomegalovirus exposure and HLA in healthy donors. Clones were read by immunoSEQ multiplex PCR, and TCRdb kept only the in-frame ones, dropping some. The sample contains about 220,000 clones, 80% to 85% of which appear only once. The sample was PBMCs. The receptors were gathered from a woman aged 25 to 39 in good health and CMV-seropositive.

A word on this clone: The sample has other DNA sequences that encode this CDR3 too. V gene TRBV5-4 combines with J gene TRBJ1-2; TRBD1 is a possible D gene (6 bases). Looked up from germline, CDR1 is SGHNT and CDR2 is YYREEE (reference sequence). This CDR3 contains 15 residues. Trimming took off 0 bases at V and 4 bases at J, with 13 bases between the two ends. CDR3 sequence reads: CASSLVQGIGYGYTF. CDR3 in DNA: TGTGCCAGCAGCTTGGTCCAGGGGATCGGCTATGGCTACACCTTC.

The chain combines TRBV29-1 with TRBJ2-3; the D gene is possibly TRBD2 (5 bases). Germline CDR1 is SQVTM and CDR2 is ANQGSEA. V shed 4 bases and J shed 2 bases, with 16 bases lying between them. The CDR3 spans 15 residues. CDR3 loop: CSVAVLASTTDTQYF. As DNA, the CDR3 is TGCAGCGTTGCGGTCCTAGCTTCCACCACAGATACGCAGTATTTT.

The J gene is TRBJ1-4, the V gene TRBV2; 8 bases match TRBD1. The CDR3 consists of 13 residues. Germline values: CDR1 SNHLY, CDR2 FYNNEI. Trimming at V came to 8 bases and at J to 6 bases, leaving 5 bases not matched to a gene. The CDR3 coding sequence is TGTGCCAGCGTGACAGGGGTTGATGAAAAACTGTTTTTT. As protein: CASVTGVDEKLFF.

As DNA, the CDR3 is TGTGCCAGCAGCTTAGCGGGAGCGAATGAGCAGTTCTTC. Translation: CASSLAGANEQFF. This chain connects TRBV2 to TRBJ2-1; 9 bases align to TRBD2. Unmatched junction bases numbered 4, after V lost 6 bases and J lost 7 bases. The germline V gene encodes CDR1 SNHLY and CDR2 FYNNEI. This CDR3 region has 13 residues.

The chain joins TRBV6-6 to TRBJ1-4; D uncertain. The V end was cut by 6 bases, the J end by 4 bases, with 9 bases between. CDR1 is MNHNY, CDR2 SVGAGI, per germline (reference sequence). CDR3 length equals 13 residues. This CDR3 is CASSPLSNEKLFF. The CDR3 bases are TGTGCCAGCAGCCCCCTCAGTAATGAAAAACTGTTTTTT.

The genes are TRBV7-2 and TRBJ1-2; D is uncertain. The CDR3 runs to 13 residues. Germline-derived CDR1 and CDR2 are SGHTA and FQGNSA. The ends were cut back, 3 bases at V and 4 bases at J, with 9 bases in the middle. The CDR3 sequence: CASSFGVSYGYTF. The CDR3 DNA follows: TGTGCCAGCAGCTTCGGGGTTAGCTATGGCTACACCTTC.

This clone has just a few counts. V gene TRBV19 combines with J gene TRBJ1-5, with no clear D. CDR1 and CDR2 (germline): LNHDA, SQIVND (reference sequence). With 3 bases removed from V and 0 bases from J, the gap between germline ends came to 3 bases. The CDR3 runs to 13 residues. The CDR3 DNA is TGTGCCAGTAGTATGATTAGCAATCAGCCCCAGCATTTT. It is translated as CASSMISNQPQHF.

This clone was detected once. The rearrangement links TRBV7-3 to TRBJ1-1; a possible D gene is TRBD1 (5 bases). The germline gives CDR1 SGHTA, CDR2 FQGTGA. The V and J ends lost 1 base and 6 bases respectively, with 12 bases between them. This CDR3 has 14 amino acids. The CDR3: CASSLIGGSAEAFF. CDR3 in DNA: TGTGCCAGCAGCTTAATTGGGGGTTCGGCTGAAGCTTTCTTT.

To note about this clone: Other DNA sequences within the sample encode an identical CDR3. The rearrangement joins TRBV9 to TRBJ1-5, with D unresolved. The CDR3 sequence is 13 residues long. Germline CDR1 is SGDLS and CDR2 is YYNGEE. Deletions cut 0 bases from V and 1 base from J, with 2 bases between. CDR3: CASSVGSNQPQHF. CDR3 coding DNA: TGTGCCAGCAGCGTAGGGAGCAATCAGCCCCAGCATTTT. Full variable domain (outside the CDR3, taken from reference TRBV9 and TRBJ1-5): DSGVTQTPKHLITATGQRVTLRCSPRSGDLSVYWYQQSLDQGLQFLIQYYNGEERAKGNILERFSAQQFPDLHSELNLSSLELGDSALYFCASSVGSNQPQHFGDGTRLSIL.

This clone was detected a few times. A read error may account for a junction end that differs from germline. This sequence joins TRBV18 and TRBJ2-7; TRBD2 aligns across 7 bases. CDR3 length: 15 residues. The germline gives CDR1 KGHSH, CDR2 LQKENI. The CDR3 region is CASSPGTISSSEQYF. The CDR3, as DNA: TGTGCCAGCTCCCCCGGGACTATTTCTTCCTCCGAGCAGTACTTC.

The chain links TRBV29-1 to TRBJ2-5; the match to TRBD1 covers 7 bases. The V segment lost 7 bases and the J segment 4 bases; nucleotides outside the gene matches: 9. Germline CDR1 is SQVTM and CDR2 is ANQGSEA. The CDR3 totals 13 residues. CDR3 in amino acids: CSGTGDWGETQYF. In nucleotides, the CDR3 is TGCAGCGGAACAGGGGATTGGGGAGAGACCCAGTACTTC.

The CDR3 DNA is TGTGCCAGCAGCTTTCAAGGAGAGACCGAAAAACTGTTTTTT. The encoded protein is CASSFQGETEKLFF. V gene TRBV7-9 combines with J gene TRBJ1-4; D not resolved. The CDR3 extends over 14 amino acids. Germline-derived CDR1 and CDR2 are SEHNR and FQNEAQ (reference sequence). V was pared by 3 bases and J by 8 bases, with 13 bases between.

The chain joins TRBV5-5 to TRBJ1-1, with 9 bases fitting TRBD1. Losses at the gene ends were 1 base for V and 4 bases for J; bases not matched to a gene: 14. CDR3 size: 18 residues. CDR1 SGHKS and CDR2 YYEKEE come from the germline V gene (reference sequence). The CDR3 bases are TGTGCCAGCAGCTTGAGAACAGGGGGCATATGGTTGGCCACTGAAGCTTTCTTT. Protein product: CASSLRTGGIWLATEAFF.

The chain carries TRBV6-5 and TRBJ1-1, with D possibly being TRBD1 (6 bases). V was clipped by 8 bases and J by 6 bases, with 16 bases between them. This CDR3 contains 13 residues. Germline CDR1 and CDR2: MNHEY and SVGAGI. The CDR3 loop reads CASRTVSRAEAFF. In DNA form, the CDR3 reads TGTGCCAGCCGGACAGTCTCTAGAGCTGAAGCTTTCTTT.

CDR3 loop: CASSLGLAGTGELFF. The CDR3 nucleotides read TGTGCCAGCAGCTTAGGACTAGCGGGGACCGGGGAGCTGTTTTTT. This rearrangement joins TRBV11-1 to TRBJ2-2; 11 nucleotides align to TRBD2. V lost 1 base and J lost 5; bases outside the gene matches: 0. The CDR3 is 15 residues long. CDR1 is SGHAT and CDR2 is FQDESV in the germline V gene (reference sequence).

The chain is built from TRBV6-1 and TRBJ1-1; D gene uncertain. Deletions cut 4 bases from V and 4 bases from J, with 10 bases between. In germline, CDR1 is MNHNS, CDR2 SASEGT. The CDR3 length is 13 residues. CDR3 DNA: TGTGCCAGCAGTGCTGAACCGATCACTGAAGCTTTCTTT. Its protein is CASSAEPITEAFF.

The chain joins TRBV7-8 to TRBJ1-2, with 7 bases lining up with TRBD1. This CDR3 is 15 amino acids long. J was trimmed by 4 bases and V by 5 bases; bases with no gene match: 10. The germline CDR1 and CDR2 sequences are SGHVS and FQNEAQ. DNA of the CDR3: TGTGCCAGCAGCCCCCTGACAGGGCCGGTCTATGGCTACACCTTC. Its protein is CASSPLTGPVYGYTF.

The J gene is TRBJ2-1, the V gene TRBV10-1; D is undetermined. CDR3 length equals 11 residues. V was cut by 5 bases and J by 12 bases, with 11 bases left in between. Germline CDR1 reads WNHNN; CDR2 reads SYGVQD (reference sequence). The CDR3, as DNA: TGCGCCAGCAGTCTCAGAGATAGGCAGTTCTTC. Translation gives CASSLRDRQFF.

The chain is built from TRBV30 and TRBJ2-7; 8 bases fit TRBD1. J gave up 0 bases and V 0 bases, and 4 bases lay outside the gene matches. Germline V gene data show CDR1 as GTSNPN and CDR2 as SVGIG (reference sequence). The CDR3 totals 15 residues. CDR3 in amino acids: CAWSVTGAPSYEQYF. The CDR3, as DNA: TGTGCCTGGAGTGTGACAGGGGCTCCCTCCTACGAGCAGTACTTC.

The chain carries TRBV27 and TRBJ2-7, with 9 bases that match TRBD1. With 5 bases clipped from V and 3 bases from J, the junction kept 14 bases outside the gene matches. Germline V CDR1 and CDR2: MNHEY, SMNVEV (reference sequence). CDR3 size: 17 residues. The CDR3 loop is CASSTRAAGTGNYEQYF. CDR3 DNA: TGTGCCAGCAGTACGAGGGCAGCCGGGACAGGGAACTACGAGCAGTACTTC.

The V and J genes are TRBV2 and TRBJ1-4; no clear D. Germline CDR1 and CDR2: SNHLY and FYNNEI. This CDR3 has 16 amino acids. The V end was cut by 5 bases, the J end by 0 bases, with 13 bases between. CDR3 amino acids: CASSSRGRSTNEKLFF. The CDR3, as DNA: TGTGCCAGCAGTTCGCGCGGGAGATCAACTAATGAAAAACTGTTTTTT.